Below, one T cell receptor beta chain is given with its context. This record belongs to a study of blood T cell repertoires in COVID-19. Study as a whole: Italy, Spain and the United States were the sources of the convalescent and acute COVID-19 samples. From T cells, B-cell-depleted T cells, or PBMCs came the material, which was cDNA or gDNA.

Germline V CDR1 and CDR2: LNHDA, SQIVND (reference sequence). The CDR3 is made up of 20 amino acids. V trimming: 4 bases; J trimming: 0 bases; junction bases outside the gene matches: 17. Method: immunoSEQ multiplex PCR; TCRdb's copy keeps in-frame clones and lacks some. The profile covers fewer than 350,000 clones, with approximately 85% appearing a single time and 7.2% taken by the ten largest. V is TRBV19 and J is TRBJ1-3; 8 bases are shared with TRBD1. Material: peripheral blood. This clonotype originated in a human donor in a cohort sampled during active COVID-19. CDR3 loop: CASSKDRSTGASRSGNTIYF. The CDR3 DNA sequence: TGTGCCAGTAGTAAGGATCGATCGACAGGGGCTTCTCGCTCTGGAAACACCATATATTTT.